The rows below give T cell receptor beta chains drawn from one sample of a study of technical replicates of blood from four donors. The assay was immunoSEQ multiplex PCR, and TCRdb's table has in-frame clones only and misses some. Of 55,000 to 75,000 clones detected, less than 95% appear once; the ten largest clones hold about 3%. Sequenced material: PBMCs. Source of these receptors: a human donor in good health. Some clones in this sample may be carry-over from other donors' samples. Both conserved end residues are part of each CDR3. The D gene is left open where the match is weak. Clone sizes are given selectively: once, few, many, or a class where the clone is expanded.

TRBV7-2	14	-	-	TRBJ2-5	TGTGCCAGCAGCACGGGACACGCGGGCGAGACCCAGTACTTC	CASSTGHAGETQYF
TRBV5-1	17	-	TRBD2	TRBJ2-3	TGCGCCAGCAGCATGACTATGGGGGGCCGCGGGGGGGATACGCAGTATTTT	CASSMTMGGRGGDTQYF
TRBV6-1	13	-	-	TRBJ2-5	TGTGCCAGCAGTGAAAGGGCCGAGGGGACCCAGTACTTC	CASSERAEGTQYF
TRBV2	13	-	-	TRBJ1-1	TGTGCCAGCATGAGTGGGGGGAGGGCTGAAGCTTTCTTT	CASMSGGRAEAFF
TRBV27	14	few	-	TRBJ1-2	TGTGCCAGCAGCAGCTCGGGGTTTGACTATGGCTACACCTTC	CASSSSGFDYGYTF
TRBV19	15	-	-	TRBJ1-5	TGTGCCACACAGGCTTCCAGGGTGGGCAATCAGCCCCAGCATTTT	CATQASRVGNQPQHF
TRBV5-1	13	-	TRBD2	TRBJ2-5	TGCGCCAGCGGACTAGCGGGGGGTGAGACCCAGTACTTC	CASGLAGGETQYF
TRBV2	12	-	TRBD1	TRBJ1-5	TGTGCCAGCGCAGGGGGAGATCAGCCCCAGCATTTT	CASAGGDQPQHF
TRBV19	13	-	TRBD1	TRBJ1-2	TGTGCCAGTAGGGAACAGGGGGCCTATGGCTACACCTTC	CASREQGAYGYTF
TRBV18	13	-	TRBD1	TRBJ2-7	TGTGCCAGCTCACCAGGGACAGGGGACGAGCAGTACTTC	CASSPGTGDEQYF
TRBV30	14	-	TRBD2	TRBJ2-5	TGTGCCTTATCAGGACTAGCGGGGGGAAAGACCCAGTACTTC	CALSGLAGGKTQYF
TRBV4-1	15	-	-	TRBJ2-5	TGCGCCAGCAGCAGAACTAGCACGTACCAAGAGACCCAGTACTTC	CASSRTSTYQETQYF
TRBV6-5	12	-	-	TRBJ2-5	TGTGCCAGCAGTAATCCCCCAGGGACCCAGTACTTC	CASSNPPGTQYF
TRBV6-5	14	-	TRBD1	TRBJ1-1	TGTGCCAGCAGAAGACTCGACAGGGGAGTATACGCTTTCTTT	CASRRLDRGVYAFF
TRBV6-1	13	once	-	TRBJ2-7	TGTGCCAGCAGTTTGAGACAGGCCTACGAGCAGTACTTC	CASSLRQAYEQYF
TRBV6-6	16	-	TRBD2	TRBJ2-1	TGTGCCAGCAGCCATGGCGGCGGGGGGGCCGTTCTTGAGCAGTTCTTC	CASSHGGGGAVLEQFF
TRBV7-9	14	-	TRBD1	TRBJ1-1	TGTGCCAGCAGCCCCGACAGGGCGGCGTCTGAAGCTTTCTTT	CASSPDRAASEAFF